This T cell receptor beta chain came from a study of cytomegalovirus exposure and HLA in healthy donors. The CDR3 is 15 residues long. V was pared by 3 bases and J by 0 bases, with 8 bases between. The germline CDR1 and CDR2 sequences are SEHNR and FQNEAQ (reference sequence). The sample holds one count of this clone. The study ran its PCR with 60 Vbeta and 13 Jbeta primers. Repertoires were generated with immunoSEQ multiplex PCR, while TCRdb's copy carries only in-frame clones and drops some. The sample shows approximately 150,000 clones, roughly 76% of them seen only once. The origin of this receptor is a human donor in good health. Specimen: PBMCs. The genes are TRBV7-9 and TRBJ1-4; D remains ambiguous. The CDR3 is CASSLDFATNEKLFF. DNA of the CDR3: TGTGCCAGCAGCTTGGACTTTGCAACTAATGAAAAACTGTTTTTT.